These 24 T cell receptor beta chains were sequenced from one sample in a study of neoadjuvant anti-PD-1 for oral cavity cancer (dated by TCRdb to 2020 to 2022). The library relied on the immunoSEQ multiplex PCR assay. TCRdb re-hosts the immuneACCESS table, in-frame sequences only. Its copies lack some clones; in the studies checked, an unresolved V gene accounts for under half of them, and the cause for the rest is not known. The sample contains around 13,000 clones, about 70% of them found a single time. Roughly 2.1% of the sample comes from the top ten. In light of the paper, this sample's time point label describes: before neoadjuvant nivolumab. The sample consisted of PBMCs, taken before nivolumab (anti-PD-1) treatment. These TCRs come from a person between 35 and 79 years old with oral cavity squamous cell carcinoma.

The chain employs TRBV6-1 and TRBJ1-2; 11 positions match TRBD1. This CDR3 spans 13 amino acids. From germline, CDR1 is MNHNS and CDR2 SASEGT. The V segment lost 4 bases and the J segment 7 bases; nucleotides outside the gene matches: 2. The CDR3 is CASSVGTGGGYTF. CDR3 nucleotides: TGTGCCAGCAGTGTTGGGACAGGGGGTGGCTACACCTTC.

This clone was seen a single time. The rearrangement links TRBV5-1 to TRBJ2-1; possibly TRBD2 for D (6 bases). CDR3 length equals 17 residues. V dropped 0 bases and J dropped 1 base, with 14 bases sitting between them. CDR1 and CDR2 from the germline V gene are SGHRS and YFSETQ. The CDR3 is CASSLGGWGLSYNEQFF. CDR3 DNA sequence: TGCGCCAGCAGCTTGGGGGGTTGGGGACTGTCCTACAATGAGCAGTTCTTC.

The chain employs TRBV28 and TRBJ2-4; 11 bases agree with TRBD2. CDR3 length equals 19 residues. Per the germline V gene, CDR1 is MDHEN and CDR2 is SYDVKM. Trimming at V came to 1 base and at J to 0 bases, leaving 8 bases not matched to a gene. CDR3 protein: CASSLFLAGGNLAKNIQYF. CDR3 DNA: TGTGCCAGCAGTTTATTCCTAGCGGGAGGAAACCTAGCCAAAAACATTCAGTACTTC.

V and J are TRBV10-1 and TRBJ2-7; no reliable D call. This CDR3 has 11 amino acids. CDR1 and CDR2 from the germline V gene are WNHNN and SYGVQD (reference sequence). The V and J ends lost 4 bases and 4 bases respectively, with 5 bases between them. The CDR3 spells CASSGSYEQYF. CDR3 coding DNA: TGCGCCAGCAGTGGTTCTTACGAGCAGTACTTC.

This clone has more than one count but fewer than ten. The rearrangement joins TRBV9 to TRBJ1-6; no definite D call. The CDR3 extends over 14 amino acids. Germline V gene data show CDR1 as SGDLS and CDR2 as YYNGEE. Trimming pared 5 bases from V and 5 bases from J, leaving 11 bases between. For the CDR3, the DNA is TGTGCCAGCAGTGACCGACCAGATAATTCACCCCTCCACTTT. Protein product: CASSDRPDNSPLHF.

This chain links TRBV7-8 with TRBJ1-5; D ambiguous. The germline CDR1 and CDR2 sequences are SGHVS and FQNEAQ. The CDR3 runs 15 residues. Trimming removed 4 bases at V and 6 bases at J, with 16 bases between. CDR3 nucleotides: TGTGCCAGCAGCTCACAAGACGGGGTTCTTCAGCCCCAGCATTTT. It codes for CASSSQDGVLQPQHF.

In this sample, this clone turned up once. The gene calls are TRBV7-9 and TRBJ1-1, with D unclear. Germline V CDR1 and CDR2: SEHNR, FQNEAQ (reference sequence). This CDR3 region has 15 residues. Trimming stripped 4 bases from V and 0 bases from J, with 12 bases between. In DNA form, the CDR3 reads TGTGCCAGCAGCTCGCCCACAGACATGAACACTGAAGCTTTCTTT. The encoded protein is CASSSPTDMNTEAFF.

The CDR3 DNA sequence: TGCGCCAGCAGCTTGGCCGGGACCTCCTACGAGCAGTACTTC. This sequence encodes CASSLAGTSYEQYF. The chain is built from TRBV5-1 and TRBJ2-7; D is perhaps TRBD1 or TRBD2 (5 bases each). The CDR3 runs to 14 residues. V dropped 0 bases and J dropped 0 bases, with 7 bases sitting between them. Germline assignment: CDR1 SGHRS and CDR2 YFSETQ.

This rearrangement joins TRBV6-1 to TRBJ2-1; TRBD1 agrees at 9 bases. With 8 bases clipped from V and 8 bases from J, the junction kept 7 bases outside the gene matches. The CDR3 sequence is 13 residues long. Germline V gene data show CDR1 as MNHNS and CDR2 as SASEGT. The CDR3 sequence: CASSGTGLHEQFF. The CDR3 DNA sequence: TGTGCCAGCTCCGGGACAGGGCTCCATGAGCAGTTCTTC.

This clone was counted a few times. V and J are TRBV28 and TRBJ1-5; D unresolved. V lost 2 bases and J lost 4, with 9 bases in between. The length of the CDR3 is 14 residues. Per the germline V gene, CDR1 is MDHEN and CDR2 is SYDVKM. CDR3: CASSLRRLNQPQHF. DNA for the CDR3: TGTGCCAGCAGTTTACGGCGGCTGAATCAGCCCCAGCATTTT.

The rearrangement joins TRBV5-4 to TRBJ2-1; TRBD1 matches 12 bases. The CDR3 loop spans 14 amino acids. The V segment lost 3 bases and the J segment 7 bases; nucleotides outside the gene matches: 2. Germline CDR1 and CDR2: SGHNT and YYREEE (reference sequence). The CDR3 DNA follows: TGTGCCAGCAGCTGGGACAGGGGGCTGAATGAGCAGTTCTTC. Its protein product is CASSWDRGLNEQFF.

The DNA for the CDR3 is TGTGCCAGCAGCTTATACACAGATACGCAGTATTTT. As protein: CASSLYTDTQYF. J is TRBJ2-3 and V is TRBV7-9; D call uncertain. Germline loops: CDR1 SEHNR, CDR2 FQNEAQ (reference sequence). This CDR3 is 12 amino acids long. Deletions cut 2 bases from V and 2 bases from J, with 2 bases between.

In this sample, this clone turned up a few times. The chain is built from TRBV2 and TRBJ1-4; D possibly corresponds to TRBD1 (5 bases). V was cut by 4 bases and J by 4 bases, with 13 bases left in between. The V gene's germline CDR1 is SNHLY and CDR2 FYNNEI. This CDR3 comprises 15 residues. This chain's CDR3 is CASSADRGNNEKLFF. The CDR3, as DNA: TGTGCCAGCAGTGCCGACAGAGGGAATAATGAAAAACTGTTTTTT. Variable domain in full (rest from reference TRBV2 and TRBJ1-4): EPEVTQTPSHQVTQMGQEVILRCVPISNHLYFYWYRQILGQKVEFLVSFYNNEISEKSEIFDDQFSVERPDGSNFTLKIRSTKLEDSAMYFCASSADRGNNEKLFFGSGTQLSVL.

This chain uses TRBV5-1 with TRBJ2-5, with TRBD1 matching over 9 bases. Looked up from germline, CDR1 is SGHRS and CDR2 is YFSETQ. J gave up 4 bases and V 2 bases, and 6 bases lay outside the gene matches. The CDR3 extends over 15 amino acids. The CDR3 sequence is CASSLKQGAIETQYF. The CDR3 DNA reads TGCGCCAGCAGCTTAAAACAGGGGGCGATAGAGACCCAGTACTTC.

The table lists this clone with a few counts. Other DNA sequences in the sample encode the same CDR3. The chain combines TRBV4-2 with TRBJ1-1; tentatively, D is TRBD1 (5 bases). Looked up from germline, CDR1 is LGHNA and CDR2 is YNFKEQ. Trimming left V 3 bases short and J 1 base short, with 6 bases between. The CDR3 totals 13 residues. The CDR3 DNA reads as TGTGCCAGCAGCCAGGACACGAACACTGAAGCTTTCTTT. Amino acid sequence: CASSQDTNTEAFF.

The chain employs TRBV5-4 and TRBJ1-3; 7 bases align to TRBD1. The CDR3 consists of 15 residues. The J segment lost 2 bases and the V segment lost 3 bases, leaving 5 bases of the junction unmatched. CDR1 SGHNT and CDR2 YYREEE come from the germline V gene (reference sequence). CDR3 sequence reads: CASSSRQGTGNTIYF. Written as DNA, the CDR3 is TGTGCCAGCAGCTCCAGACAGGGCACTGGAAACACCATATATTTT.

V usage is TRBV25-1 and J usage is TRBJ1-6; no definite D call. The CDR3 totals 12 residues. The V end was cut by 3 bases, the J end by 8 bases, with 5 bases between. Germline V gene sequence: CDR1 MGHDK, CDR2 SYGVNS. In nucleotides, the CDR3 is TGTGCCAGCAGTGAGGGATATTCACCCCTCCACTTT. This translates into CASSEGYSPLHF.

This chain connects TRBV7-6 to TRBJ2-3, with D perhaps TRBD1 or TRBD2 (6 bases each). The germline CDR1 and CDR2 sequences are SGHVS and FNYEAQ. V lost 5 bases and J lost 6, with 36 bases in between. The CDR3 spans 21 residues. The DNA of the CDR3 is TGTGCCAGCAGCCATTATAGGGGGGCGGACCTAAGTCGGGCAGGAGATGATACGCAGTATTTT. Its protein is CASSHYRGADLSRAGDDTQYF.

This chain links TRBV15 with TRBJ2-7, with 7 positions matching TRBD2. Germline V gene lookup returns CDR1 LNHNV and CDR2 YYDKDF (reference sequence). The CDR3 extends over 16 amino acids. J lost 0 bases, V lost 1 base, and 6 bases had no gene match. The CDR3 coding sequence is TGTGCCACCAGCAGAGGATGGGGGGAGGGCTCCTACGAGCAGTACTTC. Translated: CATSRGWGEGSYEQYF.

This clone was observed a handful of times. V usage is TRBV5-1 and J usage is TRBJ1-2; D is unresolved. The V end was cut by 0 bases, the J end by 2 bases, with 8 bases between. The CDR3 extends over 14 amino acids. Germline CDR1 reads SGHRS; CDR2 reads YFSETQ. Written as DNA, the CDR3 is TGCGCCAGCAGCTTGGGCAACCCCAACTATGGCTACACCTTC. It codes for CASSLGNPNYGYTF. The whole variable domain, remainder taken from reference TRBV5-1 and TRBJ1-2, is KAGVTQTPRYLIKTRGQQVTLSCSPISGHRSVSWYQQTPGQGLQFLFEYFSETQRNKGNFPGRFSGRQFSNSRSEMNVSTLELGDSALYLCASSLGNPNYGYTFGSGTRLTVV.

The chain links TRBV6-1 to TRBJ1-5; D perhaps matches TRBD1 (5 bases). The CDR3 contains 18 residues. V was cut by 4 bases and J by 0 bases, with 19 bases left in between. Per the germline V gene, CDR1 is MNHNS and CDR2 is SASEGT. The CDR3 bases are TGTGCCAGCAGTGGAATGGGAAAGGGGATTTATAGCAATCAGCCCCAGCATTTT. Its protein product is CASSGMGKGIYSNQPQHF.

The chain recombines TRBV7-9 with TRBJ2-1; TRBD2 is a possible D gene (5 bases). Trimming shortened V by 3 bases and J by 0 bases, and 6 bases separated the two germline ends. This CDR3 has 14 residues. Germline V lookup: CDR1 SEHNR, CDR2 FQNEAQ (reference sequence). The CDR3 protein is CASSFSASYNEQFF. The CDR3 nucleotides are TGTGCCAGCAGCTTTAGCGCCTCCTACAATGAGCAGTTCTTC. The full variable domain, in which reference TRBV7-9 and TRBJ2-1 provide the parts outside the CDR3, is DTGVSQNPRHKITKRGQNVTFRCDPISEHNRLYWYRQTLGQGPEFLTYFQNEAQLEKSRLLSDRFSAERPKGSFSTLEIQRTEQGDSAMYLCASSFSASYNEQFFGPGTRLTVL.

The CDR3: CASSSGLSSTGELFF. The CDR3 region has the DNA TGTGCCAGCAGTTCGGGACTATCCTCTACCGGGGAGCTGTTTTTT. This sequence joins TRBV7-2 and TRBJ2-2, with 7 bases fitting TRBD2. CDR3 length equals 15 residues. The germline gives CDR1 SGHTA, CDR2 FQGNSA. Germline trimming cut 6 bases from V and 5 bases from J; bases unmatched to any gene: 9.

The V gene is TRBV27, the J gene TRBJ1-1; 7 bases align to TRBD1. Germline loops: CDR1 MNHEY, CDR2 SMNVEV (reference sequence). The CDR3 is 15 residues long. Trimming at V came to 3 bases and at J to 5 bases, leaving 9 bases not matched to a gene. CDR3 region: CASSFRQGRGTEAFF. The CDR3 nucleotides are TGTGCCAGCAGTTTCCGACAGGGTCGAGGAACTGAAGCTTTCTTT.